The entry below describes one T cell receptor (beta chain). These data come from a study of T cell changes during pregnancy in multiple sclerosis. CDR1 is SGHDT and CDR2 is YYEEEE in the germline V gene. The CDR3 contains 15 residues. Between the trimmed V and J ends, which lost 1 base and 4 bases, there was a span of 14 bases. Sequenced by immunoSEQ multiplex PCR; TCRdb stores in-frame clones only, minus some. The top ten hold over 0.65% of the sample, which has nearly 110,000 clones, 92% seen once. The chain joins TRBV5-6 to TRBJ1-1; D possibly corresponds to TRBD1 (5 bases). The sample was peripheral blood, taken in the third trimester of pregnancy. The clonotype originates from a female donor in good health, enrolled as a control in a pregnancy study. The CDR3 here is CASSLFEGVGTEAFF. Here the CDR3 DNA reads TGTGCCAGCAGCTTGTTTGAAGGGGTGGGCACTGAAGCTTTCTTT.